The present T cell receptor beta chain was sequenced within a study of T cell changes during pregnancy in multiple sclerosis. The method was immunoSEQ multiplex PCR; TCRdb's version includes in-frame clones alone and lacks a portion of them. The profile shows about 57,000 clones, approximately 90% of them singletons. Germline values: CDR1 SGHAT, CDR2 FQNNGV. V was shortened by 3 bases and J by 0 bases, with 15 bases between the two germline ends. This CDR3 spans 17 amino acids. The rearrangement uses TRBV11-2 and TRBJ1-3; a possible D gene is TRBD1 (5 bases). The sequence was collected from a female donor with multiple sclerosis, enrolled in a pregnancy study. Source: CD4+ T cells from peripheral blood mononuclear cells, taken in the third trimester of pregnancy. CDR3 residues: CASSFGQPGHSGNTIYF. DNA for the CDR3: TGTGCCAGCAGCTTCGGACAACCAGGACACTCTGGAAACACCATATATTTT.